The clone carrying this T cell receptor beta chain has more than one count but fewer than ten. Each sample used at least 7 million PBMCs. Each sample provided at least 6 micrograms of extracted total RNA. Together with a sample-barcoded 5' primer, a J-beta primer mix was included in a second PCR lasting 7 to 11 cycles. TCRdb called the 5' RACE reads again in MiXCR, with one record for every CDR3 protein. The data show hundreds of thousands of distinct CDR3 sequences, with around 25% seen just once and roughly 9% held by the top ten. The CDR3 is 17 amino acids. CDR1 and CDR2 (germline): MGHRA, YSYEKL. V lost 0 bases, J lost 0 bases, and 9 bases lay in between. The data are from a study of blood T cells in healthy people across ages. This sample also belongs to another study, concerning T cells of mothers and their children.

The TCR comes from a boy younger than 18 in good health. The V call is TRBV4-1, the J call TRBJ2-6; D is uncertain. Sample: blood. The CDR3 loop is CASSQDRWFSGANVLTF. DNA of the CDR3: TGCGCCAGCAGCCAAGATCGATGGTTCTCTGGGGCCAACGTCCTGACTTTC.